This T cell receptor beta chain derives from a study of T-cell memory formation after mild COVID-19. MiXCR, run by TCRdb on the 5' RACE reads, gives a single entry per CDR3 protein. The sample records thousands of distinct CDR3 sequences, 71% being singletons. Germline assignment: CDR1 DFQATT and CDR2 SNEGSKA (reference sequence). The CDR3 runs to 12 residues. Trimming left V 3 bases short and J 10 bases short, with 12 bases between. This chain links TRBV20-1 with TRBJ1-4; D gene uncertain. The sequenced sample was PBMCs or a T cell subset sorted from them (not recorded which). The origin of this receptor is an adult who had mild COVID-19 (a few samples of this study predate the infection). Cell type and time point are not known. The CDR3 DNA reads as TGCAGTGCTAGGTTAGCGGGTGCAAAACTGTTTTTT. This sequence encodes CSARLAGAKLFF.